This T cell receptor beta chain was recovered during a study of blood T cells in healthy people across ages (dated by TCRdb to the mid-2010s). Study-level background: In model experiments, template switching captured about one uniquely barcoded TCR beta cDNA molecule for every two T cells. Using deep sequencing normalized with unique cDNA molecular identifiers, the study measured how TCR beta repertoire diversity changes with age. Donors were grouped into four age groups: young (average 16 years), middle-aged (39), aged (around 60) and long-lived (around 82). To avoid experimental bias, donors of different ages were randomly spread across the sequencing lanes. For two donors (one aged 18 to 29 and one aged 80 or older), the study analyzed two additional independent replicas of 1 million unique cDNA reads from the same blood draw. Beyond this particular receptor, the publication reports: Estimates of total diversity based on one million sequenced T cells were regarded as lower bounds and as underestimates. The percentage of naive T cells measured by flow cytometry correlated strongly with observed TCR beta diversity. The CMV infection status of donors was not known, potentially confounding age-related changes in expanded clonotypes. Compared with the aged group, the long-lived group had more naive CD4+ T cells, fewer expanded clones and increased TCR diversity, suggesting age selection. Bulk unsorted PBMC profiling prevented conclusive comparison of naive and antigen-experienced compartments. As age increased, observed TCR beta diversity per million T cells dropped in a roughly linear way, and a significant reduction was already evident by age roughly 36.

Worth noting for this clonotype: Its binding antigen is unknown. The sample holds no much larger clone one base away, and base qualities are not on file.

Library preparation employed 5' RACE. The instrument was an Illumina HiSeq 2500. A second 7 to 11 cycle PCR used a sample-barcoded 5' primer and a J-beta primer mix. A unique molecular identifier was introduced onto each TCR beta cDNA molecule by a template-switch 5' adaptor carrying 12 random nucleotides. Each sample yielded at least 2.5 million CDR3-containing paired-end reads. The Mint cDNA synthesis kit, primed by a TRBC-specific oligonucleotide, was used to synthesize first-strand cDNA from all RNA. All cDNA was treated with uracil-DNA glycosylase and then went through a first 18-cycle PCR with the universal primers M1SS and BC2_uni_R. The paper's processing steps were these. Each sample was normalized by randomly selecting 1 million high-quality reads, each carrying a distinct molecular identifier. Reads sharing molecular identifiers were discarded rather than binned into consensus sequences. MiTCR, run with a Q25 quality threshold and the strictest error-elimination algorithm, handled CDR3 identification, clonotype clustering and error correction. A nonparametric unseen species model with Euler transformation was used to estimate a lower bound on total TCR beta diversity. The raw public data were reprocessed by TCRdb itself: fastp quality trimming at Q25, MiXCR clonotype calling, in-frame beta chains only. A single entry per CDR3 protein holds the most common genes and DNA from its merged rows. V and J calls and clone size were set by TCRdb, not the authors. The sample includes nearly 1 million distinct CDR3 sequences, with about 53% observed a single time. 20% to 25% of the sample goes to the ten largest clones.

Systemically healthy Caucasian individuals from Russia, around 38 in total and aged about 6 to 90 years, were included as donors. Around 10 milliliters of peripheral blood were drawn from each donor into EDTA-treated Vacutainer tubes. Ficoll-Paque density-gradient centrifugation was used to isolate PBMCs, with at least 6.5 million per sample. Trizol reagent was used to extract total RNA from the PBMCs, yielding at least 6 micrograms per sample. For every donor, an aliquot of PBMCs went through flow cytometry to measure the percentages of naive CD45RAhigh/CD27high T cells. Reading the germline V gene (reference sequence) gives CDR1 DFQATT and CDR2 SNEGSKA. After removal of 0 bases from V and 4 bases from J, the junction retains 7 bases not matched to a gene. Spanning cysteine to phenylalanine, the CDR3 consists of 15 amino acids. The retained sequence is limited to the CDR3, 45 bases, with the frame set at the first base.

Source material: blood. The chain couples TRBV20-1 to TRBJ2-3; the central 7 bases match TRBD2. The TCR was taken from a woman between 55 and 75 years old in good health. The CDR3 in this case is CSAREGRAWADTQYF. The DNA sequence is as follows: TGCAGTGCTAGAGAAGGGAGGGCTTGGGCAGATACGCAGTATTTT.